The source of this TCR beta chain is a study of blood T cell repertoires in COVID-19. In the study overall: T cells, B-cell-depleted T cells, or PBMCs provided the cDNA or gDNA that served as material.

The CDR3 contains 14 residues. Trimming took 4 bases from V and 4 from J, leaving 11 bases between them. Germline V lookup: CDR1 LGHDT, CDR2 YNNKEL (reference sequence). The repertoire was sequenced with immunoSEQ multiplex PCR; TCRdb's copy has only in-frame clones and lacks some. Here the sample spans roughly 230,000 clones, 80% to 85% being singletons. This clone showed up just once. Sequenced input: PBMCs or T cells enriched from blood (not recorded which). The chain couples TRBV3-1 (or the pseudogene TRBV3-2) to TRBJ1-3; no clear D. This clonotype was sampled from a middle-aged man who had recovered from COVID-19. Here the CDR3 DNA reads TGTGCCAGCAGCCCCACGGTATCGGGAAACACCATATATTTT. Protein: CASSPTVSGNTIYF.